One and the same sample provided the 4 T cell receptor beta chains below, sequenced in a study of cytomegalovirus exposure and HLA in healthy donors. In the PCR, 60 Vbeta and 13 Jbeta primers were used. Sequencing used immunoSEQ multiplex PCR; TCRdb keeps in-frame clones, though not all of them. Of roughly 73,000 clones listed, roughly 83% were seen once; the top ten hold roughly 2.3%. Sequencing was done on a sample of PBMCs. Every receptor here comes from a woman between 50 and 59 years old in good health and CMV-seronegative.

A few counts support this clone. The chain recombines TRBV6-5 with TRBJ1-1, with 9 bases lining up with TRBD1. The CDR3 is 14 amino acids. V lost 6 bases to trimming and J lost 5 bases; unmatched junction nucleotides: 7. Germline V lookup: CDR1 MNHEY, CDR2 SVGAGI. The CDR3 here is CASRAQGASTEAFF. The CDR3, as DNA: TGTGCCAGCAGGGCACAGGGGGCTTCGACTGAAGCTTTCTTT.

The chain joins TRBV11-2 to TRBJ2-5; D is perhaps TRBD1 (5 bases). CDR1 and CDR2 (germline): SGHAT, FQNNGV. The CDR3 extends over 15 amino acids. V gave up 3 bases and J gave up 5 bases, with 16 bases separating them. As DNA, the CDR3 is TGTGCCAGCAGCTTGGGTTCAGGGATAGAGGAGACCCAGTACTTC. Protein product: CASSLGSGIEETQYF. The complete variable domain, with remaining parts taken from reference TRBV11-2 and TRBJ2-5, reads EAGVAQSPRYKIIEKRQSVAFWCNPISGHATLYWYQQILGQGPKLLIQFQNNGVVDDSQLPKDRFSAERLKGVDSTLKIQPAKLEDSAVYLCASSLGSGIEETQYFGPGTRLLVL.

The J gene is TRBJ1-1, the V gene TRBV2; D remains ambiguous. V lost 9 bases and J 0 bases, leaving 8 bases between the germline ends. This CDR3 contains 12 residues. Germline-derived CDR1 and CDR2 are SNHLY and FYNNEI. Here the CDR3 DNA reads TGTGCCAGTGCGCGGGTGAACACTGAAGCTTTCTTT. It yields the protein CASARVNTEAFF.

This sequence joins TRBV5-4 and TRBJ2-3, with D unresolved. Germline V lookup: CDR1 SGHNT, CDR2 YYREEE (reference sequence). V lost 0 bases, J lost 5 bases, and 4 bases lay in between. This CDR3 spans 12 amino acids. CDR3 amino acids: CASSLGEDTQYF. The CDR3 nucleotides are TGTGCCAGCAGCTTGGGAGAAGATACGCAGTATTTT.